The sequence of this T cell receptor (beta chain) was determined in a study of T cell repertoires in cytomegalovirus infection. Across the whole study: Public TCR beta signatures were indicative of both CMV infection and a matching HLA type.

This clonotype was observed at least ten times. The target antigen is unknown. At one boundary the junction diverges from the germline segment, which might be a read error. Each CDR3 protein is one row after TCRdb ran MiXCR on the reads. The table includes over 150,000 distinct CDR3 sequences, approximately 15% detected once. The CDR3 totals 15 residues. Germline CDR1 SGHVS, CDR2 FNYEAQ. Findings of the study overall: CMV carriers with the relevant HLA were identified by cumulative public TCR beta family frequency. Dominating the ex vivo response were TCR beta clonotypes that were CMV-specific and HLA-C-restricted.

The J gene is TRBJ2-7, the V gene TRBV7-6; the match to TRBD2 covers 7 bases. The receptor was derived from a human donor in good health (CMV status not recorded). Some clones in this sample may be carry-over from other donors' samples. Input material: PBMCs. In DNA form, the CDR3 reads TGTGCCAGCAGCCTAGCGGAGACAACCCCCTACGAGCAGTACTTC. Its translation is CASSLAETTPYEQYF.